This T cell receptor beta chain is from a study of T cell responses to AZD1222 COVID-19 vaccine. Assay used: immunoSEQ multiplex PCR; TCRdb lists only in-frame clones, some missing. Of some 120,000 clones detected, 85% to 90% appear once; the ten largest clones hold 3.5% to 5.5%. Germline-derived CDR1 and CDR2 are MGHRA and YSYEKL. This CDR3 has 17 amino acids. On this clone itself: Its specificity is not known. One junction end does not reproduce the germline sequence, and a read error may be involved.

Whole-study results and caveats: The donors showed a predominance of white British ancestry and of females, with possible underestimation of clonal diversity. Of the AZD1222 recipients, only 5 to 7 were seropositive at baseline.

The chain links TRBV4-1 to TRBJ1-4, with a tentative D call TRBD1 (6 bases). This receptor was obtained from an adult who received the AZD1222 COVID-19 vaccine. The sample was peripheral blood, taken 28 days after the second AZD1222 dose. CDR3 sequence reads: CASSQGGSSHANEKLFF. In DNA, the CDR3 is TGCGCCAGCAGTCAAGGGGGGTCGAGTCATGCTAATGAAAAACTGTTTTTT.